This T cell receptor (beta chain) was recovered during a study of cytomegalovirus exposure and HLA in healthy donors. With 60 Vbeta and 13 Jbeta primers, the PCR was carried out. Clones were read by immunoSEQ multiplex PCR, and TCRdb kept only the in-frame ones, dropping some. This table has 75,000 to 100,000 clones, roughly 74% appearing once. Per the germline V gene, CDR1 is MGHRA and CDR2 is YSYEKL. J gave up 3 bases and V 4 bases, and 3 bases lay outside the gene matches. The CDR3 has 16 amino acids. The chain employs TRBV4-1 and TRBJ2-5; 15 bases line up with TRBD2. This receptor was obtained from a female donor in good health and CMV-seropositive. The specimen was PBMCs. The CDR3, as DNA: TGCGCCAGCAGCCTGAGGACTAGCGGGGGGGAAGAGACCCAGTACTTC. It is translated as CASSLRTSGGEETQYF.